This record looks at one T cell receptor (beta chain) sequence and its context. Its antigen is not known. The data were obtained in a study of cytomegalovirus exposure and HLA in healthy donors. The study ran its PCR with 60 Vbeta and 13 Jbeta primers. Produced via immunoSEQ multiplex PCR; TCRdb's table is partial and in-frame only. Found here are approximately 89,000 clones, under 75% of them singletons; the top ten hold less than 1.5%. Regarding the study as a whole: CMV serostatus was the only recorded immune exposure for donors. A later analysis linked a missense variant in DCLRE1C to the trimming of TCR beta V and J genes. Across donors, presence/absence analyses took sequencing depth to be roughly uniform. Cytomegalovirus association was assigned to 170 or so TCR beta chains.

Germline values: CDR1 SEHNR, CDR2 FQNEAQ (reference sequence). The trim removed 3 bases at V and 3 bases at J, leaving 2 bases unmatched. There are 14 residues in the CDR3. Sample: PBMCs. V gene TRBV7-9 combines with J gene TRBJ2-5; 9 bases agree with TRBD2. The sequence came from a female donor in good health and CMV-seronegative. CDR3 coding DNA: TGTGCCAGCAGCTTCGCTAGCGGGAAAGAGACCCAGTACTTC. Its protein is CASSFASGKETQYF.